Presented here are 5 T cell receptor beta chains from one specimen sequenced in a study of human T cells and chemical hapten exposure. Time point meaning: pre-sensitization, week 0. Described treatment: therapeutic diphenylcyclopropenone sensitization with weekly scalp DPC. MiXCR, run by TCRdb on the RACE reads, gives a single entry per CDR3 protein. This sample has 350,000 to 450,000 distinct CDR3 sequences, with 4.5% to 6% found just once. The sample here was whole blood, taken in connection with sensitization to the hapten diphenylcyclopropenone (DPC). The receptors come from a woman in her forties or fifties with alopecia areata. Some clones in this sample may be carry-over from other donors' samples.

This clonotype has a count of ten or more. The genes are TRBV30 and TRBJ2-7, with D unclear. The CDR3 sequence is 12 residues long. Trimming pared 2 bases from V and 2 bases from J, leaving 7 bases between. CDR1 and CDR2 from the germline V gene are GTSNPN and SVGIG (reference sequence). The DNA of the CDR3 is TGTGCCTGGAGTACTGGTCCCTACGAGCAGTACTTC. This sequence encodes CAWSTGPYEQYF.

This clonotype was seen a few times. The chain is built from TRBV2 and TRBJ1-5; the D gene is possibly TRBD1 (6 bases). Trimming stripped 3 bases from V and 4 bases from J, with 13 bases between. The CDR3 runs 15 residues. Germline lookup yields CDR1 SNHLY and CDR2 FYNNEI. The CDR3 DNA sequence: TGTGCCAGCAGTGACCGACAGGCGAAGAATCAGCCCCAGCATTTT. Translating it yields CASSDRQAKNQPQHF.

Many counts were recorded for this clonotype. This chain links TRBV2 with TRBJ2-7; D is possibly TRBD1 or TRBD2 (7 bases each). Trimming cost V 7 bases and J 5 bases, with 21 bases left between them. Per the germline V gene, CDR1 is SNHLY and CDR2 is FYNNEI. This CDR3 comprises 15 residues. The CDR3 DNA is TGTGCCAGCACTAAAGGGGGCGGGGGTAGCGACGAGCAGTACTTC. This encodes CASTKGGGGSDEQYF.

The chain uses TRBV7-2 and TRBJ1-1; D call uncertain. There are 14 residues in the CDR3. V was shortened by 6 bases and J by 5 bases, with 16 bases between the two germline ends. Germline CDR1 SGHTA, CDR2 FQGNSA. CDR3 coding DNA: TGTGCCAGCAGGGCTAGCGATCTAGGGACTGAAGCTTTCTTT. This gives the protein CASRASDLGTEAFF.

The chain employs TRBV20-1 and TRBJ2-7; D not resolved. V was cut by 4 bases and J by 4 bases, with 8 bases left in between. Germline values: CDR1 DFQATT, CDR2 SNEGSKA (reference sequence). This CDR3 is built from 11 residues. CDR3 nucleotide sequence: TGCAGTGCTATCGTCCGATACGAGCAGTACTTC. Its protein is CSAIVRYEQYF.